Listed below are T cell receptor beta chains from one sample, sequenced in a study of blood T cell repertoires in COVID-19. The table came from immunoSEQ multiplex PCR; TCRdb's copy has only in-frame clones and leaves some out. Of around 30,000 clones detected, about 89% appear once; the ten largest clones hold about 13%. Source material: peripheral blood. These receptors were taken from a man between 65 and 79 years old with active COVID-19. Each CDR3 is given with its conserved first and last residue. D genes are given only for firm matches. Size values are once, few and many counts, or a class for expanded clones, and some rows have none.

15	TRBV7-6	medium-sized	TRBJ2-7	.	TGTGCCAGCTCCCGGGGGGCCGACTTACTTTACGAGCAGTACTTC	CASSRGADLLYEQYF
15	TRBV18	.	TRBJ2-2	.	TGTGCCAGCTCCCTGACTAGAGAGAACACCGGGGAGCTGTTTTTT	CASSLTRENTGELFF
17	TRBV30	.	TRBJ2-3	TRBD1	TGTGCCTGGAGTGGGGTGGGGGAGACAGGGTTTACAGATACGCAGTATTTT	CAWSGVGETGFTDTQYF
16	TRBV4-3	.	TRBJ2-1	TRBD2	TGCGCCAGCAGCCCAGTTAGCGGGAGGGCCCACAATGAGCAGTTCTTC	CASSPVSGRAHNEQFF
14	TRBV6-5	.	TRBJ2-3	TRBD1	TGTGCCAGCAGGACAGGGCCCCGCACAGATACGCAGTATTTT	CASRTGPRTDTQYF
18	TRBV7-2	.	TRBJ2-7	.	TGTGCCAGCAGCCCCCGTGGAGGCGGGAATATTGGTGTTTACGAGCAGTACTTC	CASSPRGGGNIGVYEQYF
18	TRBV24-1	.	TRBJ2-3	TRBD1	TGTGCCACCAGTGGCGCAAAGGGGACAGGGGGCGCAGGAGATACGCAGTATTTT	CATSGAKGTGGAGDTQYF
13	TRBV7-3	.	TRBJ1-1	TRBD1	TGTGCCAGCAGCGCTGGACAGGGCGGTGAAGCTTTCTTT	CASSAGQGGEAFF
15	TRBV7-8	.	TRBJ2-7	TRBD2	TGTGCCAGCACCCAGACGGGGGGAATCTCCTACGAGCAGTACTTC	CASTQTGGISYEQYF
18	TRBV5-6	.	TRBJ2-5	TRBD1	TGTGCCAGCAGCAGGTACCACGGACAGGGCCAGAATCAAGAGACCCAGTACTTC	CASSRYHGQGQNQETQYF
13	TRBV2	.	TRBJ2-7	TRBD1	TGTGCCAGCAGCGGACAGGGAGGTGGCGAGCAGTACTTC	CASSGQGGGEQYF
17	TRBV7-6	.	TRBJ2-2	TRBD1	TGTGCCAGCAGCCCAACAGGGGCCGGGGATACCACCGGGGAGCTGTTTTTT	CASSPTGAGDTTGELFF
13	TRBV7-2	.	TRBJ2-3	.	TGTGCCAGCAGAGTCAGGGGAGCAGATACGCAGTATTTT	CASRVRGADTQYF
14	TRBV7-8	.	TRBJ2-7	TRBD2	TGTGCCAGCAGCCGGGGGGGGTACGAGGACGAGCAGTACTTC	CASSRGGYEDEQYF
15	TRBV30	.	TRBJ1-5	TRBD1	TGTGCCTGGAGTGTACAGAACAGGGGCGATGGGCCCCAGCATTTT	CAWSVQNRGDGPQHF
15	TRBV5-4	.	TRBJ2-3	.	TGTGCCAGCAGCTTGGCCGTGGCAGGGGCAGATACGCAGTATTTT	CASSLAVAGADTQYF
14	TRBV3-1/TRBV3-2	.	TRBJ1-2	TRBD1	TGTGCCAGCAGCCAAGGGCCTGGACAGGCCGCGGTCACCTTC	CASSQGPGQAAVTF
13	TRBV10-1	few	TRBJ2-7	TRBD1	TGCGCCACTAGGGACAGGCGAGCCTACGAGCAGTACTTC	CATRDRRAYEQYF
16	TRBV4-3	.	TRBJ2-7	TRBD1	TGCGCCAGCAGCCAAGAACGGACAGGGGGCTTGGGCGAGCAGTACTTC	CASSQERTGGLGEQYF
15	TRBV7-9	.	TRBJ1-4	.	TGTGCCAGCAGCTTACTGGGGGCGACTAATGAAAAACTGTTTTTT	CASSLLGATNEKLFF
13	TRBV2	.	TRBJ1-2	.	TGTGCCAGCCATCTAATAGATTACTATGGCTACACCTTC	CASHLIDYYGYTF
14	TRBV7-2	.	TRBJ2-1	.	TGTGCCAGCAGCCCTCCGGGTTTCTACAATGAGCAGTTCTTC	CASSPPGFYNEQFF
13	TRBV28	.	TRBJ1-5	.	TGTGCCAGCAGTTTACTGGCTCATCAGCCCCAGCATTTT	CASSLLAHQPQHF
13	TRBV4-2	once	TRBJ1-2	.	TGTGCCAGCAGCCAAGAGAAGGGAGGTGGCTACACCTTC	CASSQEKGGGYTF
13	TRBV4-2	few	TRBJ1-2	.	TGTGCCAGCAGCCCGATCGGGAACTATGGCTACACCTTC	CASSPIGNYGYTF
15	TRBV6-2/TRBV6-3	few	TRBJ2-5	TRBD1	TGTGCCAGCAGTTATCAGGGACAGGGCTCGGAGACCCAGTACTTC	CASSYQGQGSETQYF
15	TRBV18	.	TRBJ2-3	.	TGTGCCAGCTCACCACCATCGGGTTACACAGATACGCAGTATTTT	CASSPPSGYTDTQYF
17	TRBV5-5	.	TRBJ2-1	TRBD2	TGTGCCAGCCGACTAAGACTAGCGGAGAGCTCCTACAATGAGCAGTTCTTC	CASRLRLAESSYNEQFF
15	TRBV19	.	TRBJ2-1	.	TGTGCCAGTAGTGAGCAGCAAGGGAGAGCCAATGAGCAGTTCTTC	CASSEQQGRANEQFF
16	TRBV4-1	.	TRBJ2-2	TRBD1	TGCGCCAGCAGCCAAGACGGGACAGGGAGGACCGGGGAGCTGTTTTTT	CASSQDGTGRTGELFF
13	TRBV6-2/TRBV6-3	.	TRBJ2-7	.	TGTGCCAGCAGTTACGACAGAAGCTACGAGCAGTACTTC	CASSYDRSYEQYF
14	TRBV11-1	.	TRBJ1-5	TRBD1	TGTGCCAGCAGCTTGAAGGGGGCGGGACAGCCCCAGCATTTT	CASSLKGAGQPQHF
13	TRBV10-1	.	TRBJ2-3	.	TGCGCCAGCAGTGGAGGGCCGGGAGATACGCAGTATTTT	CASSGGPGDTQYF
17	TRBV4-1	.	TRBJ2-3	TRBD2	TGCGCCAGCAGCCAAGGGGGGGCTAGCGGGTCGTGGGATACGCAGTATTTT	CASSQGGASGSWDTQYF
13	TRBV6-5	.	TRBJ1-2	.	TGTGCCAGCAGGAGACAGCCTAACTATGGCTACACCTTC	CASRRQPNYGYTF
15	TRBV19	.	TRBJ2-7	TRBD1	TGTGCCAGTAAACCCCGGGACAGGGCCTCCTACGAGCAGTACTTC	CASKPRDRASYEQYF
14	TRBV7-2	.	TRBJ2-7	.	TGTGCCAGCAGCGCGCCGGGCGGGGCCTACGAGCAGTACTTC	CASSAPGGAYEQYF